This note documents a single T cell receptor beta chain sequence. This sample is drawn from a study of blood T cells in healthy people across ages. Primed by a sample-barcoded 5' primer and a J-beta primer mix, a second PCR proceeded for roughly 7 to 11 cycles. Via MiXCR, TCRdb re-called the 5' RACE reads, giving one row per CDR3 protein. Of some 700,000 distinct CDR3 sequences listed, about 40% were seen once; the top ten hold approximately 22%. This sequence was found in a woman aged 55 to 70 in good health. Sequenced: blood.

This CDR3 reads CSAGRPGLADQRGTGELFF. In DNA form, the CDR3 reads TGCAGTGCAGGAAGACCGGGACTAGCGGACCAACGGGGCACCGGGGAGCTGTTTTTT. The J gene is TRBJ2-2, the V gene TRBV20-1; 11 nucleotides agree with TRBD2. The CDR3 length is 19 residues. Germline V lookup: CDR1 DFQATT, CDR2 SNEGSKA (reference sequence). The junction had 19 bases not matched to a gene; V was cut back by 6 bases and J by 4 bases.